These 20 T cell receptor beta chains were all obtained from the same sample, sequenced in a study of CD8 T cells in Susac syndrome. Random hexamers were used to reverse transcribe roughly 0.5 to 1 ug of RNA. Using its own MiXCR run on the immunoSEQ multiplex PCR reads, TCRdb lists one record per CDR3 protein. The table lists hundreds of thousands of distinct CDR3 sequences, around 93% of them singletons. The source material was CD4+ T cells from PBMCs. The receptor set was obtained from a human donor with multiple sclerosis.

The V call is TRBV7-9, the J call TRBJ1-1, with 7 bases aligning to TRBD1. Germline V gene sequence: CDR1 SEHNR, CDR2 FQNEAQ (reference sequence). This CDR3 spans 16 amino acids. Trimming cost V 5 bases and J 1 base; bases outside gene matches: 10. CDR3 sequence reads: CASSPLSGDRNTEAFF. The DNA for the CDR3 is TGTGCCAGCAGCCCCCTCAGTGGGGACAGGAACACTGAAGCTTTCTTT.

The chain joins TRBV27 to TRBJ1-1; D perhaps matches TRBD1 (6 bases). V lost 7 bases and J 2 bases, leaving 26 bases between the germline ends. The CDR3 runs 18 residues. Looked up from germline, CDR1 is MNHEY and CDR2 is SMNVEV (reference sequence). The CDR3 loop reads CASNKTPPGAPRNTEAFF. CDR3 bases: TGTGCCAGCAACAAAACCCCACCAGGGGCCCCGAGAAACACTGAAGCTTTCTTT.

The CDR3 region is CASSLGGPGQYNEQFF. The CDR3 region has the DNA TGTGCCAGCAGCTTGGGAGGTCCGGGACAGTACAATGAGCAGTTCTTC. This sequence joins TRBV5-4 and TRBJ2-1; TRBD1 matches at 7 bases. The CDR3 consists of 16 residues. V dropped 0 bases and J dropped 4; count of bases not matched to a gene: 7. Germline values: CDR1 SGHNT, CDR2 YYREEE (reference sequence).

The DNA for the CDR3 is TGCAGCGTTGGAAGGTCCCAGTTCGATACGCAGTATTTT. Translated, it gives CSVGRSQFDTQYF. The chain employs TRBV29-1 and TRBJ2-3; unclear D gene. The germline V gene has CDR1 SQVTM and CDR2 ANQGSEA. Trimming pared 4 bases from V and 6 bases from J, leaving 14 bases between. The CDR3 runs to 13 residues.

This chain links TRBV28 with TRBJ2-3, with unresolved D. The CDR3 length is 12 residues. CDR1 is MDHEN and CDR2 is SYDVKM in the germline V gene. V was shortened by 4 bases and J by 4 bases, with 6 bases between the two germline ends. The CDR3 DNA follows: TGTGCCAGCAGTTGGGTAGCAGATACGCAGTATTTT. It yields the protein CASSWVADTQYF.

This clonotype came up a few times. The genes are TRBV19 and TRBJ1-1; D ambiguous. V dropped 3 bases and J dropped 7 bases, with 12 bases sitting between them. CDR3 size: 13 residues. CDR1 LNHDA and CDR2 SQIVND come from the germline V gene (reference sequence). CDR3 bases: TGTGCCAGTAGTATTAAACTGGGAAATGAAGCTTTCTTT. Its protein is CASSIKLGNEAFF.

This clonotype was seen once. The CDR3 here is CASSLLSQGGQPQHF. The CDR3 nucleotides are TGTGCCAGCAGTTTATTGTCACAGGGAGGTCAGCCCCAGCATTTT. The chain uses TRBV12-3 or TRBV12-4 and TRBJ1-5, with a tentative D call TRBD1 (6 bases). Trimming took 2 bases from V and 6 from J, leaving 14 bases between them. CDR3 length: 15 amino acids.

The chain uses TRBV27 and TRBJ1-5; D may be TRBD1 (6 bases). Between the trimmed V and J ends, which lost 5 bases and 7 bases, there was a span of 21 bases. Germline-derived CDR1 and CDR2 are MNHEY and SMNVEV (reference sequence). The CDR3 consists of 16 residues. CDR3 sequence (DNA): TGTGCCAGCAGTACCATATGGGCCAGGGGTGGGCAGCCCCAGCATTTT. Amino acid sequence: CASSTIWARGGQPQHF.

The CDR3 protein is CASSLVYREAFF. CDR3 DNA: TGTGCCAGCAGCTTAGTATACAGGGAGGCTTTCTTT. The chain employs TRBV7-9 and TRBJ1-1; possible D gene TRBD1, 6 bases. Germline CDR1 is SEHNR and CDR2 is FQNEAQ (reference sequence). Trimming took off 1 base at V and 11 bases at J, with 11 bases between the two ends. The CDR3 is 12 amino acids. Filled out from reference TRBV7-9 and TRBJ1-1, the complete variable domain reads DTGVSQNPRHKITKRGQNVTFRCDPISEHNRLYWYRQTLGQGPEFLTYFQNEAQLEKSRLLSDRFSAERPKGSFSTLEIQRTEQGDSAMYLCASSLVYREAFFGQGTRLTVV.

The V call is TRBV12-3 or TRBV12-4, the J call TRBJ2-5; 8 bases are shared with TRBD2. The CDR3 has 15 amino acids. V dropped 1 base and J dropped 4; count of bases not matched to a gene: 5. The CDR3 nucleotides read TGTGCCAGCAGTTTAGAGACTAGCGTAGGAGAGACCCAGTACTTC. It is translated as CASSLETSVGETQYF.

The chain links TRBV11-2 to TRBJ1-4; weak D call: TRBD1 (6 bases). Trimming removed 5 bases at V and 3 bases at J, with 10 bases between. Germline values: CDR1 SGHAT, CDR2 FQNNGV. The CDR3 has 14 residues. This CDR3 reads CASSVGGPNEKLFF. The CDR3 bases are TGTGCCAGCAGCGTAGGGGGTCCTAATGAAAAACTGTTTTTT.

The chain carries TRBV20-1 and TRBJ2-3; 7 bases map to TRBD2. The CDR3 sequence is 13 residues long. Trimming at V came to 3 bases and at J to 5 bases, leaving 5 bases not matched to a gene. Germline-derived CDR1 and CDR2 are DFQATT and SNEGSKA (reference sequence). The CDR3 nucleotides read TGCAGTGCTAGTGGTCCGGGGGGAGATACGCAGTATTTT. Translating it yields CSASGPGGDTQYF.

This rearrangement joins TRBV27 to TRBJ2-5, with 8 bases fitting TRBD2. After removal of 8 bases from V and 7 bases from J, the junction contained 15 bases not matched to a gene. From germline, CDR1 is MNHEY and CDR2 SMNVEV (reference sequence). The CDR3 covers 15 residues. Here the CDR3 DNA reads TGTGCCAGCGAATCAGCGGGGGCTACCCGTGTGACCCAGTACTTC. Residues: CASESAGATRVTQYF.

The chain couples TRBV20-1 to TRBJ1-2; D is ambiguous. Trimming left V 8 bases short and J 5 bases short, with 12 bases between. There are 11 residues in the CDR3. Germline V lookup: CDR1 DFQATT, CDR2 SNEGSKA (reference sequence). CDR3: CSIPLGYGYTF. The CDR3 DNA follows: TGCAGTATCCCCCTGGGGTATGGCTACACCTTC.

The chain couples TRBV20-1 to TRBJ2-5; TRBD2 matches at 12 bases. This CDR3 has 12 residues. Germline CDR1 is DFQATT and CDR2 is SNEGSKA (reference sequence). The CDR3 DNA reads TGCAGCACGGGACTAGCGGGAGAGACCCAGTACTTC. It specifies CSTGLAGETQYF.

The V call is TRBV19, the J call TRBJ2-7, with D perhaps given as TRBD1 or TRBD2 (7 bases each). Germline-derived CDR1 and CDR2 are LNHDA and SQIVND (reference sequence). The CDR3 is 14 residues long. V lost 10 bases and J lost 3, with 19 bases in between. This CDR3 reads CAIDREGLSYEQYV. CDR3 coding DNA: TGTGCCATAGACAGGGAGGGTTTGAGCTACGAGCAGTACGTC.

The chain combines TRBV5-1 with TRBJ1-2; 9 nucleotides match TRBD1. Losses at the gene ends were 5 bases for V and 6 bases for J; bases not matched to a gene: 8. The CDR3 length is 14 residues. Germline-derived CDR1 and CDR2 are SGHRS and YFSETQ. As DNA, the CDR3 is TGCGCCAGCAGACAGGGACAGGGCGAAAATGGCTACACCTTC. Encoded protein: CASRQGQGENGYTF.

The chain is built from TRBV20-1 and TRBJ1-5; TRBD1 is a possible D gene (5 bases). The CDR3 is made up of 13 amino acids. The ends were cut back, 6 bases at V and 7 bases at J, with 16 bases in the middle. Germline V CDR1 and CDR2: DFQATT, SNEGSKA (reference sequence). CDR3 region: CSARRGSEQPQHF. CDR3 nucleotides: TGCAGTGCCCGGCGGGGCTCGGAACAGCCCCAGCATTTT.

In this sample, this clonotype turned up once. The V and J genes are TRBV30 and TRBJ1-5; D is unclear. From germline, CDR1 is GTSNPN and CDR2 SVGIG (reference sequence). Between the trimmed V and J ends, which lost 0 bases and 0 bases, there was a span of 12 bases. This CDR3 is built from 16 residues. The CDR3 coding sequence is TGTGCCTGGAGTGTCTCTGGACGGTTTAGCAATCAGCCCCAGCATTTT. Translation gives CAWSVSGRFSNQPQHF.

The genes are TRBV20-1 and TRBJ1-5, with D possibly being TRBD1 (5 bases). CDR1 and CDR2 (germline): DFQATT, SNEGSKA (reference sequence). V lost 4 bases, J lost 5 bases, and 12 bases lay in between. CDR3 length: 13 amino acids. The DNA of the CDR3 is TGCAGTGCTATGGGTGGGGGGGATCAGCCCCAGCATTTT. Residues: CSAMGGGDQPQHF.